Listed here are 28 T cell receptor beta chains from one sample, sequenced in a study of prognosis after radiotherapy for stage I lung cancer. From genomic DNA, TCR beta CDR3 was amplified by two-round multiplex PCR. The use of primers specific to each TRBV and TRBJ gene characterized first-round PCR. TCRdb recomputed calls from the multiplex PCR reads with MiXCR, one row per CDR3 protein. Among 15,000 to 25,000 distinct CDR3 sequences listed, about a quarter were seen once. The specimen was PBMCs, collected before or after stereotactic body radiation therapy (not recorded which). The source of these receptors is a donor of 50 years or more with non-small cell lung cancer.

Worth noting for this clonotype: This is likely an artifact of a read error, given a far larger clone one base away. The chain couples TRBV13 to TRBJ1-2; TRBD1 agrees at 9 bases. Germline V CDR1 and CDR2: PRHDT, FYEKMQ (reference sequence). J gave up 3 bases and V 9 bases, and 14 bases lay outside the gene matches. The CDR3 runs to 16 residues. The chain's CDR3 is CARSVLQGARDYGYTF. CDR3 coding DNA: TGTGCCAGAAGCGTATTACAGGGGGCTAGGGACTATGGCTACACCTTC.

This clonotype is classed as medium-sized. This rearrangement joins TRBV11-2 to TRBJ1-1; D unresolved. Trimming took off 5 bases at V and 5 bases at J, with 18 bases between the two ends. There are 15 residues in the CDR3. From germline, CDR1 is SGHAT and CDR2 FQNNGV. The CDR3 bases are TGTGCCAGCAGCCAACCCGGCGGGCGGAAGACTGAAGCTTTCTTT. It translates to CASSQPGGRKTEAFF.

As for this clonotype: The missing conserved phenylalanine or tryptophan at the end of this CDR3 makes a read error likely. The chain uses TRBV28 and TRBJ2-7, with TRBD1 matching 7 bases. This CDR3 comprises 14 residues. Germline loops: CDR1 MDHEN, CDR2 SYDVKM. Trimming removed 4 bases from V and 5 bases from J; junction bases left unmatched: 8. CDR3 DNA sequence: TGTGCCAGCAGTTCACTGACAGGGATGAACGAGCAGTACTCC. Its translation: CASSSLTGMNEQYS.

This clonotype is categorized as medium-sized. This CDR3 reads CASSSTGDRYEQYF. The CDR3 DNA sequence: TGTGCCAGCAGCTCAACAGGGGACCGCTACGAGCAGTACTTC. The rearrangement uses TRBV3-1 and TRBJ2-7, with TRBD1 identical over 7 bases. The trim removed 5 bases at V and 3 bases at J, leaving 7 bases unmatched. In germline, CDR1 is LGHDT, CDR2 YNNKEL (reference sequence). The CDR3 has 14 amino acids.

This clonotype has only a few counts. A far larger clone is one base from this, pointing to a likely read error. The chain is built from TRBV6-1 and TRBJ2-3; D unresolved. The CDR3 loop spans 14 amino acids. The germline V gene encodes CDR1 MNHNS and CDR2 SASEGT. Here the CDR3 DNA reads TGTGCCGGCAGTGATGGTGGAGCCACAGATACGCAGTATTTT. This gives the protein CAGSDGGATDTQYF.

A remark on this clonotype: Given a far larger clone just one base away, this is likely a sequencing read error. The genes are TRBV6-2 or TRBV6-3 and TRBJ2-5; TRBD2 aligns across 11 bases. The J call may be in error: the DNA end matches TRBJ2-1 better. The length of the CDR3 is 16 residues. From germline, CDR1 is MNHEY and CDR2 SVGEGT. CDR3 in amino acids: CASSYRVLAGGNEQFF. The CDR3 coding sequence is TGTGCCAGCAGTTATCGTGTCCTAGCGGGAGGTAATGAGCAGTTCTTC.

The rearrangement joins TRBV7-2 to TRBJ2-3, with TRBD2 matching 14 bases. With V trimmed by 5 bases and J by 5 bases, 6 bases remained unmatched. The V gene's germline CDR1 is SGHTA and CDR2 FQGNSA. The CDR3 contains 16 residues. CDR3 DNA: TGTGCCAGCAGCCTGGGACTAGCGGGAGCTGGAGATACGCAGTATTTT. It is translated as CASSLGLAGAGDTQYF.

As concerns this clonotype: Given the absence of the conserved phenylalanine or tryptophan at the CDR3 end, a read error is likely. The chain combines TRBV5-1 with TRBJ1-2, with a tentative D call TRBD1 (5 bases). Germline V gives CDR1 SGHRS, CDR2 YFSETQ. V was trimmed by 3 bases and J by 4 bases, leaving 19 bases between them. The CDR3 loop spans 16 amino acids. The CDR3 spells CASSSNPGQGSYGYTS. The CDR3 nucleotides are TGCGCCAGCAGCTCCAATCCGGGCCAGGGATCCTATGGCTACACCTCC.

At least ten counts were recorded for this clonotype. The chain recombines TRBV5-1 with TRBJ1-4, with D perhaps matching TRBD1 (5 bases). Trimming removed 1 base from V and 2 bases from J, with 9 bases in between. The germline V gene encodes CDR1 SGHRS and CDR2 YFSETQ. This CDR3 is 15 amino acids long. The CDR3 here is CASSLLGTTNEKLFF. For the CDR3, the DNA is TGCGCCAGCAGCTTGTTGGGGACTACTAATGAAAAACTGTTTTTT.

This clonotype has a count of ten or more. The CDR3 loop is CASMDWSYNEQFF. The CDR3 DNA reads as TGTGCCAGTATGGACTGGTCCTACAATGAGCAGTTCTTC. The J gene is TRBJ2-1, the V gene TRBV19; a weak D match, TRBD2 (5 bases). The CDR3 runs to 13 residues. From germline, CDR1 is LNHDA and CDR2 SQIVND (reference sequence). Trimming stripped 7 bases from V and 1 base from J, with 8 bases between.

This clonotype was seen ten or more times. This rearrangement joins TRBV6-4 to TRBJ2-3; no clear D. The CDR3 runs 14 residues. Germline V lookup: CDR1 MRHNA, CDR2 SNTAGT. The V gene lost 0 bases and the J gene lost 2 bases, with 6 bases spanning the gap. The chain's CDR3 is CASSDSPHTDTQYF. The CDR3 nucleotides are TGTGCCAGCAGTGACTCTCCTCACACAGATACGCAGTATTTT.

This clonotype was observed at least ten times. The genes are TRBV12-3 or TRBV12-4 and TRBJ2-7, with 10 bases lining up with TRBD1. The CDR3 consists of 15 residues. V lost 1 base to trimming and J lost 6 bases; unmatched junction nucleotides: 6. The CDR3 is CASSLVGTGVSEQYF. The CDR3 DNA is TGTGCCAGCAGTTTAGTAGGGACAGGGGTTTCCGAGCAGTACTTC.

This clonotype showed up many times. J is TRBJ2-2 and V is TRBV6-4, with D perhaps matching TRBD2 (5 bases). V was pared by 2 bases and J by 6 bases, with 7 bases between. Germline lookup yields CDR1 MRHNA and CDR2 SNTAGT. The CDR3 is 13 residues long. In DNA, the CDR3 is TGTGCCAGCAGTGACCGGGAAGCCGGGGAGCTGTTTTTT. It specifies CASSDREAGELFF.

As for this clonotype: It is likely a read error: a sequence one base away is far more abundant. This is likely a read error, given that the CDR3 carries no conserved phenylalanine or tryptophan at its end. The chain joins TRBV6-4 to TRBJ1-6, with D tentatively TRBD1 (5 bases). Per germline, CDR1 MRHNA and CDR2 SNTAGT. The CDR3 has 15 amino acids. The V and J ends lost 5 bases and 7 bases respectively, with 15 bases between them. CDR3 in DNA: TGTGCCAGCAGTTATAAGAGGGGTGGGAATTCACCCCTCCACTCT. Residues: CASSYKRGGNSPLHS.

The chain joins TRBV2 to TRBJ2-7; D not resolved. Germline V gene sequence: CDR1 SNHLY, CDR2 FYNNEI. The CDR3 extends over 12 amino acids. The CDR3 DNA reads as TGTGGCAGTGACGGGCAGTCCTACGAGCAGTACTTC. This translates into CGSDGQSYEQYF.

In its sample, this clonotype was seen a few times. A far more abundant clone sits one base away, making this likely a read error. This chain connects TRBV6-1 to TRBJ1-1; D is perhaps TRBD1 (5 bases). The CDR3 is made up of 13 amino acids. Germline V lookup: CDR1 MNHNS, CDR2 SASEGT. CDR3 DNA sequence: TGTGCCAGCGAACCAGGGTTTGACACTGGAGCTTTCTTT. Residues: CASEPGFDTGAFF.

This clonotype was recorded at least ten times. This chain connects TRBV28 to TRBJ2-7; D unresolved. Trimming stripped 2 bases from V and 12 bases from J, with 11 bases between. The V gene's germline CDR1 is MDHEN and CDR2 SYDVKM. The CDR3 runs to 11 residues. CDR3 nucleotides: TGTGCCAGCAGTTTAGGGCCGGTTGGGTACTTC. It translates to CASSLGPVGYF. Looking up the rest from reference TRBV28 and TRBJ2-7 gives the full variable domain: DVKVTQSSRYLVKRTGEKVFLECVQDMDHENMFWYRQDPGLGLRLIYFSYDVKMKEKGDIPEGYSVSREKKERFSLILESASTNQTSMYLCASSLGPVGYFGPGTRLTVT.

This clonotype was seen repeatedly, ten times or more. The J gene is TRBJ2-2, the V gene TRBV12-3 or TRBV12-4, with 9 bases aligning to TRBD2. Trimming at V came to 3 bases and at J to 5 bases, leaving 4 bases not matched to a gene. This CDR3 has 15 residues. In DNA, the CDR3 is TGTGCCAGCAGTTTCACCCTAGCGGGAACCGGGGAGCTGTTTTTT. Translating gives CASSFTLAGTGELFF.

This clonotype was counted ten times or more. The V call is TRBV6-2 or TRBV6-3, the J call TRBJ2-1; 9 bases fit TRBD2. V shed 2 bases, J shed 5 bases, and the junction held 7 bases outside the gene matches. The CDR3 is made up of 16 amino acids. Germline V gene sequence: CDR1 MNHEY, CDR2 SVGEGT. CDR3 bases: TGTGCCAGCAGTTACGTTCGCGGGAGGGACAACAATGAGCAGTTCTTC. This codes for CASSYVRGRDNNEQFF.

Comment on this clonotype: This likely reflects a read error, since a far larger clone is one base away. The chain has TRBV6-2 or TRBV6-3 and TRBJ2-3; D not certain. CDR1 and CDR2 from the germline V gene are MNHEY and SVGEGT. The V end was cut by 6 bases, the J end by 1 base, with 14 bases between. This CDR3 has 15 residues. The CDR3 nucleotides are TGTGCCAGCAGAAATACATGGGCTGGCACAGATACGCAGTATTTT. The encoded protein is CASRNTWAGTDTQYF.

This clonotype appeared many times. The chain recombines TRBV7-9 with TRBJ2-3; D may be TRBD2 (6 bases). The CDR3 runs 16 residues. CDR1 and CDR2 (germline): SEHNR, FQNEAQ (reference sequence). Trimming took 5 bases from V and 3 from J, leaving 18 bases between them. This CDR3 reads CASSPGVAEMTDTQYF. Written as DNA, the CDR3 is TGTGCCAGCAGCCCCGGGGTAGCGGAGATGACAGATACGCAGTATTTT.

Many counts were recorded for this clonotype. The rearrangement joins TRBV20-1 to TRBJ2-1; D uncertain. Germline V gene data show CDR1 as DFQATT and CDR2 as SNEGSKA (reference sequence). V dropped 0 bases and J dropped 8 bases, with 11 bases sitting between them. The CDR3 runs 13 residues. The CDR3 DNA sequence: TGCAGTGCTAGAGATATTCGATTAGATGAGCAGTTCTTC. It encodes CSARDIRLDEQFF.

This clonotype has a count of ten or more. The chain carries TRBV18 and TRBJ2-1, with D tentatively TRBD1 or TRBD2 (5 bases each). V was shortened by 3 bases and J by 7 bases, with 16 bases between the two germline ends. CDR1 KGHSH and CDR2 LQKENI come from the germline V gene. CDR3 length: 15 amino acids. The DNA for the CDR3 is TGTGCCAGCTCACCGCAGCCCGGGGCGAGGAATGAGCAGTTCTTC. Its protein product is CASSPQPGARNEQFF. Based on the CDR3 plus reference TRBV18 and TRBJ2-1, the full variable domain is NAGVMQNPRHLVRRRGQEARLRCSPMKGHSHVYWYRQLPEEGLKFMVYLQKENIIDESGMPKERFSAEFPKEGPSILRIQQVVRGDSAAYFCASSPQPGARNEQFFGPGTRLTVL.

This clonotype was observed at least ten times. The chain employs TRBV30 and TRBJ2-1, with 11 bases aligning to TRBD2. This CDR3 has 21 residues. Unmatched junction bases numbered 26, after V lost 4 bases and J lost 6 bases. Germline V CDR1 and CDR2: GTSNPN, SVGIG (reference sequence). CDR3 amino acids: CAWMSRSTSGKGTSIRNEQFF. DNA of the CDR3: TGTGCCTGGATGAGTCGGTCGACTAGCGGGAAAGGGACTTCGATACGCAATGAGCAGTTCTTC.

This clonotype was picked up many times. J is TRBJ1-5 and V is TRBV4-3, with D hard to call. The CDR3 totals 13 residues. Trimming took 2 bases from V and 5 from J, leaving 7 bases between them. Per germline, CDR1 LGHNA and CDR2 YSLEER. DNA for the CDR3: TGCGCCAGCAGCCAACAGGAAGATCAGCCCCAGCATTTT. Translated, it gives CASSQQEDQPQHF.

The table lists this clonotype with many counts. The chain combines TRBV6-4 with TRBJ1-2, with 9 bases lining up with TRBD1. The V and J ends lost 6 bases and 6 bases, in that order; junction bases with no gene match: 11. The CDR3 runs to 15 residues. Looked up from germline, CDR1 is MRHNA and CDR2 is SNTAGT. The CDR3 DNA is TGTGCCAGCAGAGACGTTACAGGGGGCGCTCATGGCTACACCTTC. It yields the protein CASRDVTGGAHGYTF.

This clonotype occurred many times. The genes are TRBV11-2 and TRBJ1-5; D unresolved. The CDR3 runs 14 residues. Trimming took 0 bases from V and 9 from J, leaving 12 bases between them. CDR1 SGHAT and CDR2 FQNNGV come from the germline V gene. CDR3 loop: CASSLDSGVSPQHF. In DNA, the CDR3 is TGTGCCAGCAGCTTAGATTCCGGTGTATCGCCCCAGCATTTT.

This clonotype was seen at least ten times. This rearrangement joins TRBV2 to TRBJ2-3; D might be TRBD1 or TRBD2, each matching 6 bases. This CDR3 spans 15 amino acids. V dropped 3 bases and J dropped 4 bases, with 14 bases sitting between them. CDR1 is SNHLY, CDR2 FYNNEI, per germline. For the CDR3, the DNA is TGTGCCAGCAGTGATCGGGGGCTAGCAGCAGATACGCAGTATTTT. Translating it yields CASSDRGLAADTQYF.